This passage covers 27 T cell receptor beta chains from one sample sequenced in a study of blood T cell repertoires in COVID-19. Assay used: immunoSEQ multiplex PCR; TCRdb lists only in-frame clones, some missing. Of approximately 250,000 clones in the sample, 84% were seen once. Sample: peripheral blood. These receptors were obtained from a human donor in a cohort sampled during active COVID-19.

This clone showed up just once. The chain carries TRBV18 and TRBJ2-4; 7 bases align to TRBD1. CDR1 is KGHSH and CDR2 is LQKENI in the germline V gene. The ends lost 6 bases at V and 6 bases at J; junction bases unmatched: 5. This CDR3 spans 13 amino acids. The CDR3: CASSPGQLNIQYF. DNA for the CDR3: TGTGCCAGCTCGCCGGGACAGCTAAACATTCAGTACTTC.

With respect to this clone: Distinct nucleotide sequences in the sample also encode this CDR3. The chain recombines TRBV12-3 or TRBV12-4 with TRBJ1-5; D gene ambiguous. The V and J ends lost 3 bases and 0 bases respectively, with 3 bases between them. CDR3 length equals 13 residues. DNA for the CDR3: TGTGCCAGCAGTTTTAGTAGCAATCAGCCCCAGCATTTT. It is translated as CASSFSSNQPQHF.

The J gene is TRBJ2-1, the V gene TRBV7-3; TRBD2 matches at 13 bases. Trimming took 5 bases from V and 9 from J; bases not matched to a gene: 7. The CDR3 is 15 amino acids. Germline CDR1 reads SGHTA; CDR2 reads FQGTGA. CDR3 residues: CASSTRTSGRGEQFF. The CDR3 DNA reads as TGTGCCAGCAGCACCCGGACTAGCGGGAGAGGTGAGCAGTTCTTC. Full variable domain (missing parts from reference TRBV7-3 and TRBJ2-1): GAGVSQTPSNKVTEKGKYVELRCDPISGHTALYWYRQSLGQGPEFLIYFQGTGAADDSGLPNDRFFAVRPEGSVSTLKIQRTERGDSAVYLCASSTRTSGRGEQFFGPGTRLTVL.

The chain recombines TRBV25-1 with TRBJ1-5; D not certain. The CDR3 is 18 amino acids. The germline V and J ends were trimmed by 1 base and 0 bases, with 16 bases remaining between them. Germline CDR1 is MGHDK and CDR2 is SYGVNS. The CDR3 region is CASSESGSAAGSNQPQHF. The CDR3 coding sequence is TGTGCCAGCAGTGAATCGGGTTCCGCGGCGGGTAGCAATCAGCCCCAGCATTTT.

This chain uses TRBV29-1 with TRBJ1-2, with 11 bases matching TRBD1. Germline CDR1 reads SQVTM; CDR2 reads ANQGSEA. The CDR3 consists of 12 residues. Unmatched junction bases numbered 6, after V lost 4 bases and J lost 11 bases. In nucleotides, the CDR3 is TGCAGCGTTGGGGGACAGGGGGACCGGTACACCTTC. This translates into CSVGGQGDRYTF.

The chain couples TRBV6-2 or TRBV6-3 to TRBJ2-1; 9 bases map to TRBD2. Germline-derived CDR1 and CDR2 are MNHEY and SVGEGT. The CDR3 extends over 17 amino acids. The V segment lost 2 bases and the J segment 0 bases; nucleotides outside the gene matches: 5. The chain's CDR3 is CASSYGRGLASYNEQFF. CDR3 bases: TGTGCCAGCAGTTACGGGAGGGGACTAGCCTCCTACAATGAGCAGTTCTTC.

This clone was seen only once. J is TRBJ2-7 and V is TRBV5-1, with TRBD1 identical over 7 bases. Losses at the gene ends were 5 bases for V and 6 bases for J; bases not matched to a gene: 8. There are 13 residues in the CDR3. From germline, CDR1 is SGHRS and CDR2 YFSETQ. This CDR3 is CASRPPTGVEQYF. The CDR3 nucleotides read TGCGCCAGCAGGCCCCCAACAGGGGTCGAGCAGTACTTC.

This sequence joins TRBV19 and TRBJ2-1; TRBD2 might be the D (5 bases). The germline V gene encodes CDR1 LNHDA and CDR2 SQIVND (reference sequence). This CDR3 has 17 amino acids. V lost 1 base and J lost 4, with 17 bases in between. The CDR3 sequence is CASSIGGAPQFYNEQFF. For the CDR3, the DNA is TGTGCCAGTAGTATAGGGGGAGCTCCGCAATTTTACAATGAGCAGTTCTTC.

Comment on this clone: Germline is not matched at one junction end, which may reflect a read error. The CDR3 loop is CASSFYGTSGASTNTQYF. The CDR3 DNA follows: TGCGCCAGCAGCTTTTACGGGACTAGCGGGGCTAGCACAAATACGCAGTATTTT. This chain links TRBV5-1 with TRBJ2-3; the match to TRBD2 covers 13 bases. Germline CDR1 SGHRS, CDR2 YFSETQ. The CDR3 spans 18 residues.

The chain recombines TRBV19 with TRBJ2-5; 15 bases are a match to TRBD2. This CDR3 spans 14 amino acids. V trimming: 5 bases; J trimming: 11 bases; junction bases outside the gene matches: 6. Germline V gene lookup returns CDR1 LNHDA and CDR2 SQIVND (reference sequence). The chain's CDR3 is CASSLGLAGGPQYF. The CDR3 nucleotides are TGTGCCAGTAGTCTGGGACTAGCGGGAGGCCCGCAGTACTTC.

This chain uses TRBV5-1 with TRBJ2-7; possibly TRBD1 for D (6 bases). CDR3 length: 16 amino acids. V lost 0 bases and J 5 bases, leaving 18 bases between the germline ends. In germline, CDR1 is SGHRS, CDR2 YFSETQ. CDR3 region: CASSLEGTGNRNEQYF. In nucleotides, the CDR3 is TGCGCCAGCAGCTTGGAGGGCACAGGGAATAGGAACGAGCAGTACTTC.

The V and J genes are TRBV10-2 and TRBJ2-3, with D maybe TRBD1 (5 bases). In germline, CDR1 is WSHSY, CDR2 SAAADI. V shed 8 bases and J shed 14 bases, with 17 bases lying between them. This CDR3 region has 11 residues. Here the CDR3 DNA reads TGCGCCAGCGGGATAGACAGTAGGCGGTATTTT. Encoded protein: CASGIDSRRYF.

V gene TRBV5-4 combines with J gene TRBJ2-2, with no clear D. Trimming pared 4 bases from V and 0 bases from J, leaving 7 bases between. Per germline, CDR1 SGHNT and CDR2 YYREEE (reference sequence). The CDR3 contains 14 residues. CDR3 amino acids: CASSLLSNTGELFF. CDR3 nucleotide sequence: TGTGCCAGCAGCCTATTGTCGAACACCGGGGAGCTGTTTTTT.

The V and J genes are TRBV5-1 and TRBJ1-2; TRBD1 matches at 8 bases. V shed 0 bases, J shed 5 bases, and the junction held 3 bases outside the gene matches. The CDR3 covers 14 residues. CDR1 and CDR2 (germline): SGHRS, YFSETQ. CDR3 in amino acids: CASSLDRGFYGYTF. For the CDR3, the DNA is TGCGCCAGCAGCTTGGACAGGGGGTTTTATGGCTACACCTTC.

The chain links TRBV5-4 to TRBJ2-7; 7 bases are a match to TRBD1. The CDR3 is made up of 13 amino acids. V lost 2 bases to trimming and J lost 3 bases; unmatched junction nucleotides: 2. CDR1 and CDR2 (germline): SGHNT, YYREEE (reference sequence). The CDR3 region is CASSLNRGYEQYF. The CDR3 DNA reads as TGTGCCAGCAGCTTAAACAGGGGCTACGAGCAGTACTTC. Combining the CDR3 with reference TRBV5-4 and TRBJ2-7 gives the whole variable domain ETGVTQSPTHLIKTRGQQVTLRCSSQSGHNTVSWYQQALGQGPQFIFQYYREEENGRGNFPPRFSGLQFPNYSSELNVNALELDDSALYLCASSLNRGYEQYFGPGTRLTVT.

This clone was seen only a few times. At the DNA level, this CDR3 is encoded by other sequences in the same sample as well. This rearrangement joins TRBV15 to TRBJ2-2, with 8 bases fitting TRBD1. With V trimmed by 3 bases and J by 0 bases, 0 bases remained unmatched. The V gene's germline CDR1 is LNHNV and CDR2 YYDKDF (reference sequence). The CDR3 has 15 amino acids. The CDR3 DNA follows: TGTGCCACCAGCAGGGACAGGGCGAACACCGGGGAGCTGTTTTTT. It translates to CATSRDRANTGELFF.

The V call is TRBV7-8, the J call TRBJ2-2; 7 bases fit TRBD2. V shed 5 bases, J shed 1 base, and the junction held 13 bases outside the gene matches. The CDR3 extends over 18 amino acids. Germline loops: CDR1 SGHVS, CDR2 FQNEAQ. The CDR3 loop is CASSPNFAGVGNTGELFF. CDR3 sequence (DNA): TGTGCCAGCAGCCCGAATTTTGCGGGAGTAGGGAACACCGGGGAGCTGTTTTTT.

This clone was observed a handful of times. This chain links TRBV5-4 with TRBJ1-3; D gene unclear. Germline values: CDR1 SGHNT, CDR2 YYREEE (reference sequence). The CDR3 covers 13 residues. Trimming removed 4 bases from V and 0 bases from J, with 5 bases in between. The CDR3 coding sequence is TGTGCCAGCAGCCGCTACTCTGGAAACACCATATATTTT. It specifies CASSRYSGNTIYF.

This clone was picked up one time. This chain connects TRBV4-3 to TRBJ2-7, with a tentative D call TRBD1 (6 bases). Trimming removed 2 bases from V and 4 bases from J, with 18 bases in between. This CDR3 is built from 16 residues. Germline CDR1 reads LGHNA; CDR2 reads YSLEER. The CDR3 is CASSQLRGGGYYEQYF. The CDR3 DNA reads TGCGCCAGCAGCCAACTCAGGGGCGGCGGTTATTACGAGCAGTACTTC.

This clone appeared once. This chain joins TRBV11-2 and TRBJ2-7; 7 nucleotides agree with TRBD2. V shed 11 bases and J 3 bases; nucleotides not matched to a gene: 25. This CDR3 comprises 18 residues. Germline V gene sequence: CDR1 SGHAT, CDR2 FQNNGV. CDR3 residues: CACEPRDYQSGAIYEQYF. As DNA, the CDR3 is TGTGCCTGCGAGCCCAGGGACTATCAATCCGGGGCCATCTACGAGCAGTACTTC.

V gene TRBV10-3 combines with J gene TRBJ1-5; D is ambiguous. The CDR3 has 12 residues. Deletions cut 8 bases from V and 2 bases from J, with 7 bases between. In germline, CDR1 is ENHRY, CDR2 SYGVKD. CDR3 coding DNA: TGTGCCATCTCCCGAGGCAATCAGCCCCAGCATTTT. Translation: CAISRGNQPQHF.

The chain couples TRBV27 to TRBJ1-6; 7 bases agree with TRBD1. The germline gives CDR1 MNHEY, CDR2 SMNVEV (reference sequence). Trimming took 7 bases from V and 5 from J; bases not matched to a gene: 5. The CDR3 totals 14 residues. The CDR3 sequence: CASKRQGHNSPLHF. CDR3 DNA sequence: TGTGCCAGCAAAAGACAGGGCCATAATTCACCCCTCCACTTT.

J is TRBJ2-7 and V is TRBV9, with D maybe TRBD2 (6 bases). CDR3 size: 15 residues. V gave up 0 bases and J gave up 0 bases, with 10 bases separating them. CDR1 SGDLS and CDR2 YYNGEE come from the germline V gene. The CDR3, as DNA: TGTGCCAGCAGCGTAGACGGCGGGGACTCCTACGAGCAGTACTTC. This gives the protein CASSVDGGDSYEQYF.

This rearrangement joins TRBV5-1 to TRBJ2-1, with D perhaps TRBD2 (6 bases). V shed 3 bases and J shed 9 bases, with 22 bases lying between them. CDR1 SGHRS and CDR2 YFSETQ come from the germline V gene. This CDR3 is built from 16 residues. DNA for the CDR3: TGCGCCAGCAGCTGGGACCCGACTAGTAGCCTGGCTGAGCAGTTCTTC. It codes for CASSWDPTSSLAEQFF.

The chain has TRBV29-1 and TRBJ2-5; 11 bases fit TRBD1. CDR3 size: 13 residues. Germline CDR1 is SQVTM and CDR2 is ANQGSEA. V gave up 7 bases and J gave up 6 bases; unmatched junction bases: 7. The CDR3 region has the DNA TGCAGCGGGGGGACAGGGGGAAGGAAGACCCAGTACTTC. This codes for CSGGTGGRKTQYF. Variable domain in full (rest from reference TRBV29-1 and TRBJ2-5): SAVISQKPSRDICQRGTSLTIQCQVDSQVTMMFWYRQQPGQSLTLIATANQGSEATYESGFVIDKFPISRPNLTFSTLTVSNMSPEDSSIYLCSGGTGGRKTQYFGPGTRLLVL.

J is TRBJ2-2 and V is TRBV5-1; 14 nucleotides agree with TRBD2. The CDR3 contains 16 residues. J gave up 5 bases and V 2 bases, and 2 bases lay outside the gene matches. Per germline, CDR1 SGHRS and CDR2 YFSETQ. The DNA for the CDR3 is TGCGCCAGCAGCTTCGGACTAGCGGGAGGTACCGGGGAGCTGTTTTTT. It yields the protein CASSFGLAGGTGELFF.

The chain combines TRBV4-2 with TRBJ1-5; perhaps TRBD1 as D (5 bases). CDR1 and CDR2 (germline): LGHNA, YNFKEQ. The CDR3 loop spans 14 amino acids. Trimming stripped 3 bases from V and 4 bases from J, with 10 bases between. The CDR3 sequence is CASSHPGGNQPQHF. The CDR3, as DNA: TGTGCCAGCAGCCACCCTGGGGGGAATCAGCCCCAGCATTTT.